Listed here are 30 T cell receptor beta chains from one sample, sequenced in a study of cytomegalovirus exposure and HLA in healthy donors. PCR used 60 Vbeta primers and 13 Jbeta primers. Method: immunoSEQ multiplex PCR; TCRdb's copy keeps in-frame clones and lacks some. Altogether 200,000 or so clones are present, 84% being singletons, with the ten largest covering roughly 2.8%. Sequences were obtained from PBMCs. The receptors originated from a woman between 45 and 65 years old in good health and CMV-seropositive.

The CDR3 is CASSHQSNSLNSPLHF. CDR3 sequence (DNA): TGTGCCAGCAGCCACCAATCGAACAGCCTTAATTCACCCCTCCACTTT. V and J are TRBV5-4 and TRBJ1-6; D is uncertain. The CDR3 is made up of 16 amino acids. With 4 bases removed from V and 6 bases from J, the gap between germline ends came to 17 bases. CDR1 is SGHNT and CDR2 is YYREEE in the germline V gene (reference sequence).

This sequence joins TRBV2 and TRBJ2-5, with 11 bases lining up with TRBD2. Germline V CDR1 and CDR2: SNHLY, FYNNEI. The J segment lost 0 bases and the V segment lost 1 base, leaving 10 bases of the junction unmatched. There are 19 residues in the CDR3. The CDR3 region has the DNA TGTGCCAGCAGTGAAGAGGAAACTAGCGGGGGCCCGTACCAAGAGACCCAGTACTTC. It specifies CASSEEETSGGPYQETQYF.

This clone was seen only once. V gene TRBV6-5 combines with J gene TRBJ1-2; TRBD1 aligns across 10 bases. Germline CDR1 reads MNHEY; CDR2 reads SVGAGI. The V gene end was trimmed by 5 bases and the J gene end by 6 bases; junction bases not matched to a gene: 9. The CDR3 consists of 15 residues. This CDR3 is CASSPTGQGIHGYTF. The CDR3, as DNA: TGTGCCAGCAGTCCGACGGGACAGGGGATCCATGGCTACACCTTC.

The chain is built from TRBV2 and TRBJ2-5, with 9 bases matching TRBD1. Germline V gives CDR1 SNHLY, CDR2 FYNNEI. With 1 base clipped from V and 4 bases from J, the junction kept 4 bases outside the gene matches. CDR3 length: 15 amino acids. CDR3 region: CASSEEGTGSETQYF. In nucleotides, the CDR3 is TGTGCCAGCAGTGAAGAGGGGACAGGGTCAGAGACCCAGTACTTC.

This clone appeared a few times. The rearrangement joins TRBV6-1 to TRBJ2-6; no reliable D call. The V gene lost 3 bases and the J gene lost 4 bases, with 13 bases spanning the gap. The CDR3 sequence is 16 residues long. Looked up from germline, CDR1 is MNHNS and CDR2 is SASEGT. The CDR3, as DNA: TGTGCCAGCAGTGATCACCCAGCGTCGGGGGCCAACGTCCTGACTTTC. It is translated as CASSDHPASGANVLTF.

The chain couples TRBV7-9 to TRBJ2-7; 11 bases are a match to TRBD2. In germline, CDR1 is SEHNR, CDR2 FQNEAQ (reference sequence). The CDR3 runs 16 residues. After removal of 0 bases from V and 4 bases from J, the junction contained 5 bases not matched to a gene. The CDR3 DNA reads as TGTGCCAGCAGCTTAGCAGGGGCTAGCGGGGGGTACGAGCAGTACTTC. Residues: CASSLAGASGGYEQYF.

V and J are TRBV2 and TRBJ1-4; a weak D match, TRBD1 (5 bases). Trimming removed 4 bases from V and 4 bases from J, with 10 bases in between. Germline V CDR1 and CDR2: SNHLY, FYNNEI. CDR3 length: 14 amino acids. The CDR3 DNA follows: TGTGCCAGCAGTGCAGGGCGCCTTAATGAAAAACTGTTTTTT. Its translation is CASSAGRLNEKLFF.

V and J are TRBV7-9 and TRBJ1-1; 8 bases fit TRBD1. Germline CDR1 SEHNR, CDR2 FQNEAQ (reference sequence). The junction had 5 bases not matched to a gene; V was cut back by 1 base and J by 4 bases. The CDR3 contains 15 residues. The CDR3 is CASSLVRQGATEAFF. The CDR3 nucleotides are TGTGCCAGCAGCTTAGTTCGGCAGGGGGCCACTGAAGCTTTCTTT.

The chain joins TRBV9 to TRBJ2-5, with 8 bases matching TRBD1. This CDR3 is 19 amino acids long. Germline CDR1 is SGDLS and CDR2 is YYNGEE. The trim removed 4 bases at V and 4 bases at J, leaving 21 bases unmatched. The DNA of the CDR3 is TGTGCCAGCAGCCAAGGTGCAGGGGGCGTTTCGTTATCTGGAGAGACCCAGTACTTC. It is translated as CASSQGAGGVSLSGETQYF.

The chain has TRBV19 and TRBJ1-4; 7 nucleotides align to TRBD1. V shed 4 bases and J 7 bases; nucleotides not matched to a gene: 3. The V gene's germline CDR1 is LNHDA and CDR2 SQIVND (reference sequence). The length of the CDR3 is 13 residues. CDR3 sequence: CASSTTGTEKLFF. CDR3 sequence (DNA): TGTGCCAGTAGTACGACAGGGACTGAAAAACTGTTTTTT. Looking up the rest from reference TRBV19 and TRBJ1-4 gives the full variable domain: DGGITQSPKYLFRKEGQNVTLSCEQNLNHDAMYWYRQDPGQGLRLIYYSQIVNDFQKGDIAEGYSVSREKKESFPLTVTSAQKNPTAFYLCASSTTGTEKLFFGSGTQLSVL.

The chain employs TRBV5-4 and TRBJ1-5; D unresolved. Germline assignment: CDR1 SGHNT and CDR2 YYREEE (reference sequence). V shed 4 bases and J shed 3 bases, with 17 bases lying between them. The CDR3 contains 16 residues. CDR3 sequence (DNA): TGTGCCAGCAGCCAAAAAGACGGAGACCCCAATCAGCCCCAGCATTTT. The encoded protein is CASSQKDGDPNQPQHF. Drawing the rest from reference TRBV5-4 and TRBJ1-5, the complete variable domain is ETGVTQSPTHLIKTRGQQVTLRCSSQSGHNTVSWYQQALGQGPQFIFQYYREEENGRGNFPPRFSGLQFPNYSSELNVNALELDDSALYLCASSQKDGDPNQPQHFGDGTRLSIL.

The count of this clone is one. The chain employs TRBV7-2 and TRBJ2-3, with a possible D match to TRBD2 (6 bases). The CDR3 contains 15 residues. Trimming shortened V by 1 base and J by 6 bases, and 14 bases separated the two germline ends. Germline V gene lookup returns CDR1 SGHTA and CDR2 FQGNSA. CDR3: CASSLGYGGRDTQYF. The CDR3 DNA reads as TGTGCCAGCAGCTTAGGGTATGGGGGGAGGGATACGCAGTATTTT.

This sequence joins TRBV29-1 and TRBJ2-3; 10 bases align to TRBD2. CDR1 is SQVTM, CDR2 ANQGSEA, per germline. With V trimmed by 6 bases and J by 3 bases, 3 bases remained unmatched. The CDR3 extends over 13 amino acids. The CDR3 spells CSVGAGGTDTQYF. CDR3 nucleotides: TGCAGCGTGGGAGCGGGGGGGACAGATACGCAGTATTTT.

This clone showed up just once. The chain has TRBV6-6 and TRBJ1-2, with D unclear. V was clipped by 2 bases and J by 7 bases, with 11 bases between them. Germline V gene lookup returns CDR1 MNHNY and CDR2 SVGAGI (reference sequence). The CDR3 loop spans 13 amino acids. The CDR3 DNA follows: TGTGCCAGCAGTTACCGCGGGGAAAGTGGCTACACCTTC. It encodes CASSYRGESGYTF.

This chain joins TRBV20-1 and TRBJ1-2; weak D call: TRBD1 (5 bases). Germline-derived CDR1 and CDR2 are DFQATT and SNEGSKA (reference sequence). This CDR3 contains 10 residues. The V end was cut by 6 bases, the J end by 8 bases, with 10 bases between. DNA of the CDR3: TGCAGTGCGACGGGGGGGGGCTACACCTTC. Amino acid sequence: CSATGGGYTF.

V usage is TRBV7-9 and J usage is TRBJ2-3; TRBD2 aligns across 9 bases. Germline V CDR1 and CDR2: SEHNR, FQNEAQ (reference sequence). The CDR3 sequence is 16 residues long. After removal of 4 bases from V and 4 bases from J, the junction contained 9 bases not matched to a gene. CDR3 region: CASSYRGLATADTQYF. The CDR3 DNA reads as TGTGCCAGCAGCTATAGGGGACTAGCCACGGCAGATACGCAGTATTTT.

This rearrangement joins TRBV18 to TRBJ1-1; maybe TRBD1 (6 bases). Germline CDR1 reads KGHSH; CDR2 reads LQKENI. V was clipped by 3 bases and J by 8 bases, with 13 bases between them. The CDR3 loop spans 13 amino acids. The CDR3 region is CASSPYRDLEAFF. The CDR3 DNA follows: TGTGCCAGCTCACCGTACAGGGATTTAGAAGCTTTCTTT.

This clone was detected once. J is TRBJ2-2 and V is TRBV4-3; tentatively, D is TRBD2 (6 bases). The V end was cut by 3 bases, the J end by 2 bases, with 13 bases between. Per germline, CDR1 LGHNA and CDR2 YSLEER. The length of the CDR3 is 16 residues. In nucleotides, the CDR3 is TGCGCCAGCAGCCATGGGGACTGGCTAAACACCGGGGAGCTGTTTTTT. It specifies CASSHGDWLNTGELFF.

This sequence joins TRBV5-1 and TRBJ2-5; maybe TRBD2 (5 bases). Between the trimmed V and J ends, which lost 0 bases and 4 bases, there was a span of 13 bases. The CDR3 contains 15 residues. CDR1 and CDR2 from the germline V gene are SGHRS and YFSETQ. CDR3 sequence (DNA): TGCGCCAGCAGCTTGGAGGTGTCTGCGGGAGAGACCCAGTACTTC. It codes for CASSLEVSAGETQYF.

The V and J genes are TRBV7-6 and TRBJ1-6; D ambiguous. The V and J ends lost 5 bases and 7 bases respectively, with 12 bases between them. The germline V gene encodes CDR1 SGHVS and CDR2 FNYEAQ. CDR3 size: 14 residues. The DNA for the CDR3 is TGTGCCAGCAGCGCCGCCCGGGGAAATTCACCCCTCCACTTT. Its translation: CASSAARGNSPLHF.

The chain uses TRBV27 and TRBJ2-3, with TRBD2 identical over 11 bases. Per the germline V gene, CDR1 is MNHEY and CDR2 is SMNVEV (reference sequence). The CDR3 has 17 residues. V lost 5 bases to trimming and J lost 0 bases; unmatched junction nucleotides: 7. CDR3 sequence reads: CASSTLAGVSSTDTQYF. The CDR3, as DNA: TGTGCCAGCAGTACACTAGCGGGGGTTTCCAGCACAGATACGCAGTATTTT.

J is TRBJ1-3 and V is TRBV6-1; TRBD1 matches at 8 bases. This CDR3 contains 15 residues. V lost 5 bases and J lost 3; bases outside the gene matches: 6. Germline loops: CDR1 MNHNS, CDR2 SASEGT. The CDR3: CASSNGQGIGNTIYF. In DNA form, the CDR3 reads TGTGCCAGCAGTAATGGACAGGGTATTGGAAACACCATATATTTT.

The chain is built from TRBV7-2 and TRBJ2-2; D not resolved. There are 12 residues in the CDR3. V was shortened by 2 bases and J by 8 bases, with 6 bases between the two germline ends. Per the germline V gene, CDR1 is SGHTA and CDR2 is FQGNSA. The CDR3 protein is CASSLRRGELFF. The CDR3 bases are TGTGCCAGCAGCTTACGGCGGGGGGAGCTGTTTTTT. The complete variable domain, with remaining parts taken from reference TRBV7-2 and TRBJ2-2, reads GAGVSQSPSNKVTEKGKDVELRCDPISGHTALYWYRQSLGQGLEFLIYFQGNSAPDKSGLPSDRFSAERTGGSVSTLTIQRTQQEDSAVYLCASSLRRGELFFGEGSRLTVL.

This clone has just a few counts. This rearrangement joins TRBV14 to TRBJ2-4, with a weak D call TRBD2 (5 bases). This CDR3 is built from 13 residues. From germline, CDR1 is SGHDN and CDR2 FVKESK. The V end was cut by 3 bases, the J end by 6 bases, with 9 bases between. The CDR3 region is CASSQAGGNIQYF. Here the CDR3 DNA reads TGTGCCAGCAGCCAGGCGGGCGGAAACATTCAGTACTTC. The variable domain in full, with the rest retrieved from reference TRBV14 and TRBJ2-4, is EAGVTQFPSHSVIEKGQTVTLRCDPISGHDNLYWYRRVMGKEIKFLLHFVKESKQDESGMPNNRFLAERTGGTYSTLKVQPAELEDSGVYFCASSQAGGNIQYFGAGTRLSVL.

There are a few counts of this clone. The V and J genes are TRBV5-1 and TRBJ2-3; TRBD2 matches at 14 bases. The junction had 7 bases not matched to a gene; V was cut back by 1 base and J by 0 bases. The CDR3 consists of 19 residues. The germline V gene encodes CDR1 SGHRS and CDR2 YFSETQ. This chain's CDR3 is CASSLLGTSGGSSTDTQYF. As DNA, the CDR3 is TGCGCCAGCAGCTTGTTGGGGACTAGCGGGGGCTCTAGCACAGATACGCAGTATTTT.

CDR3 region: CASSPTKDSFSYEQYF. The CDR3 DNA is TGTGCCAGCAGCCCAACTAAGGACAGTTTCTCCTACGAGCAGTACTTC. The chain links TRBV5-4 to TRBJ2-7; D perhaps matches TRBD1 (6 bases). Trimming took 4 bases from V and 0 from J, leaving 17 bases between them. Germline lookup yields CDR1 SGHNT and CDR2 YYREEE (reference sequence). The CDR3 runs 16 residues.

The rearrangement uses TRBV19 and TRBJ2-3; possibly TRBD2 for D (5 bases). CDR3 length: 14 amino acids. The V and J ends lost 4 bases and 1 base respectively, with 9 bases between them. Germline values: CDR1 LNHDA, CDR2 SQIVND (reference sequence). The CDR3 sequence: CASSTRARTDTQYF. CDR3 in DNA: TGTGCCAGTAGTACGAGGGCCCGCACAGATACGCAGTATTTT. The full variable domain, with the rest looked up from reference TRBV19 and TRBJ2-3, is DGGITQSPKYLFRKEGQNVTLSCEQNLNHDAMYWYRQDPGQGLRLIYYSQIVNDFQKGDIAEGYSVSREKKESFPLTVTSAQKNPTAFYLCASSTRARTDTQYFGPGTRLTVL.

The CDR3 loop reads CASSVDTGETQYF. CDR3 DNA sequence: TGTGCCAGCAGCGTAGATACCGGAGAGACCCAGTACTTC. V usage is TRBV9 and J usage is TRBJ2-5, with no clear D. From germline, CDR1 is SGDLS and CDR2 YYNGEE. This CDR3 is built from 13 residues. The V end was cut by 0 bases, the J end by 4 bases, with 7 bases between.

V is TRBV28 and J is TRBJ1-5, with a possible D match to TRBD1 (6 bases). V lost 5 bases and J 5 bases, leaving 16 bases between the germline ends. Germline V gives CDR1 MDHEN, CDR2 SYDVKM. The CDR3 is 15 residues long. The CDR3 is CASSPRGSGDQPQHF. The CDR3 DNA reads as TGTGCCAGCAGTCCCAGGGGATCGGGTGATCAGCCCCAGCATTTT.

J is TRBJ1-1 and V is TRBV7-9; tentative D call: TRBD1 (6 bases). V was trimmed by 3 bases and J by 3 bases, leaving 14 bases between them. The CDR3 spans 15 residues. The germline gives CDR1 SEHNR, CDR2 FQNEAQ (reference sequence). Here the CDR3 reads CASSLRGHADTEAFF. The CDR3 DNA sequence: TGTGCCAGCAGCTTGCGGGGGCATGCGGACACTGAAGCTTTCTTT.